One and the same sample provided the 25 T cell receptor beta chains below, sequenced in a study of tumor and adjacent non-tumor tissue in lung cancer (dated by TCRdb to about 2018). Preparation of the library involved multiplex PCR. Sequencing was carried out with an Illumina HiSeq 2500. TCRbeta libraries were constructed through three rounds of nested PCR with primers (Table S4) according to protocols adapted from ARM-PCR. Clones were called with MiXCR by TCRdb after fastp trimmed the public reads at Q25, and only in-frame beta chains were retained. Every entry covers one CDR3 protein and lists the most common genes and DNA from its rows. The sample table records under 95,000 distinct CDR3 sequences; around 59% of these occur just once. Over 12% of the sample lies in the top ten. RNA was isolated from bulk, unsorted tissue, and RNA quality was assessed with a NanoDrop ND-1000 and an Agilent 2100.

Material: lung tumor tissue. The receptor set was obtained from a man in his 70s with non-small cell lung cancer.

Concerning this clonotype itself: Because it lacks the conserved phenylalanine or tryptophan at the end, this CDR3 is likely a read error. V is TRBV12-3 or TRBV12-4 and J is TRBJ2-5; possibly TRBD1 for D (6 bases). The CDR3 has 14 amino acids. Trimming cost V 7 bases and J 4 bases, with 16 bases left between them. The CDR3 loop is CASKPGQGRETQYY. The CDR3 DNA reads as TGTGCCAGCAAACCGGGACAAGGAAGAGAGACCCAGTACTAC.

This clonotype was detected only a few times. The junction differs from germline at one of its ends, possibly a read error. The gene calls are TRBV19 and TRBJ1-5, with 8 bases that match TRBD1. Germline-derived CDR1 and CDR2 are LNHDA and SQIVND (reference sequence). CDR3 length: 16 residues. CDR3 sequence reads: CVSRTPGQGPFQPQHF. DNA for the CDR3: TGTGTCAGTAGGACCCCCGGACAGGGCCCTTTTCAGCCCCAGCATTTT.

As to this clonotype: This may be a read error, as it is one base from a much larger clone. The chain joins TRBV10-3 to TRBJ2-3; perhaps D is TRBD1 or TRBD2 (5 bases each). This CDR3 region has 17 residues. Germline CDR1 reads ENHRY; CDR2 reads SYGVKD. CDR3 DNA: TGTACCATCAGTGGGTCTCCAGGCAGGGACCGCTGGGATACGCAGTATTTT. Its protein product is CTISGSPGRDRWDTQYF.

This clonotype was detected a few times. V usage is TRBV28 and J usage is TRBJ2-7; D perhaps matches TRBD1 (6 bases). Germline V gene lookup returns CDR1 MDHEN and CDR2 SYDVKM. Trimming stripped 6 bases from V and 0 bases from J, with 15 bases between. The CDR3 runs to 15 residues. The CDR3: CASSRQASYSYEQYF. In nucleotides, the CDR3 is TGTGCCAGCAGCCGACAGGCTTCATACTCCTACGAGCAGTACTTC.

For this clonotype: Germline is not matched at one junction end, which may reflect a read error. The chain has TRBV11-2 and TRBJ2-1; the D gene is possibly TRBD2 (6 bases). From germline, CDR1 is SGHAT and CDR2 FQNNGV. There are 14 residues in the CDR3. The CDR3 bases are TGTGCCAGCAGATTGTTATCGGGGAGGAATGAGGAGTTCTTC. This encodes CASRLLSGRNEEFF. The full variable domain, rest sourced from reference TRBV11-2 and TRBJ2-1, is EAGVAQSPRYKIIEKRQSVAFWCNPISGHATLYWYQQILGQGPKLLIQFQNNGVVDDSQLPKDRFSAERLKGVDSTLKIQPAKLEDSAVYLCASRLLSGRNEEFFGPGTRLTVL.

Turning to this clonotype: The junction differs from germline at one of its ends, possibly a read error. The V call is TRBV11-2, the J call TRBJ2-3; D may be TRBD1 (6 bases). The length of the CDR3 is 16 residues. Looked up from germline, CDR1 is SGHAT and CDR2 is FQNNGV. In DNA, the CDR3 is TGTGACAGCAGTTTAGACAGGACGACTAACACAGATACGCAGTATTTT. It specifies CDSSLDRTTNTDTQYF.

This clonotype has more than one count but fewer than ten. Being one base from a much bigger clone, this may be a read error. The genes are TRBV10-3 and TRBJ2-3; D might be TRBD2 (5 bases). This CDR3 is built from 15 residues. Germline values: CDR1 ENHRY, CDR2 SYGVKD. CDR3 loop: CAISEAEASTDTHYF. The CDR3 nucleotides are TGTGCCATCAGTGAGGCGGAGGCTAGCACAGATACGCACTATTTT.

Regarding this clonotype: Without the conserved terminal phenylalanine or tryptophan, this CDR3 likely stems from a read error. This chain joins TRBV11-2 and TRBJ2-1, with 7 bases aligning to TRBD2. This CDR3 is 15 amino acids long. From germline, CDR1 is SGHAT and CDR2 FQNNGV. The CDR3 DNA follows: TGTGCCAGCAACTTAGTGGGCGGGAGTGTCCATGAGCAGTTCCTC. Its protein is CASNLVGGSVHEQFL.

The V call is TRBV28, the J call TRBJ1-5; the D gene is possibly TRBD1 (6 bases). Germline values: CDR1 MDHEN, CDR2 SYDVKM. The ends were cut back, 5 bases at V and 7 bases at J, with 18 bases in the middle. This CDR3 region has 15 residues. The CDR3 here is CASSPGGASPQPQHF. CDR3 DNA: TGTGCCAGCAGTCCGGGGGGGGCATCCCCCCAGCCCCAGCATTTT.

Note on this clonotype: A much larger clone differs by one base, so this may be a read error. The CDR3 reads CASSWDPGIYEQYF. CDR3 bases: TGCGCCAGCAGCTGGGATCCGGGAATTTACGAGCAGTACTTC. J is TRBJ2-7 and V is TRBV5-1; D is possibly TRBD2 (5 bases). From germline, CDR1 is SGHRS and CDR2 YFSETQ. The CDR3 spans 14 residues. V shed 3 bases and J shed 4 bases, with 14 bases lying between them.

There are many counts of this clonotype. V usage is TRBV29-1 and J usage is TRBJ1-2; TRBD1 is a possible D gene (5 bases). The CDR3 sequence is 10 residues long. Germline lookup yields CDR1 SQVTM and CDR2 ANQGSEA. V lost 6 bases, J lost 7 bases, and 9 bases lay in between. CDR3 sequence reads: CSVGDSGYTF. The CDR3 coding sequence is TGCAGCGTGGGGGATTCTGGCTACACCTTC.

The chain links TRBV5-1 to TRBJ2-1, with 9 bases that match TRBD1. The V and J ends lost 4 bases and 11 bases, in that order; junction bases with no gene match: 19. Germline CDR1 SGHRS, CDR2 YFSETQ. This CDR3 comprises 17 residues. CDR3 nucleotide sequence: TGCGCCAGCAGCACAAATACAGGGGGCGTGGGAGGCGGTAAGCAGTTCTTC. Translation: CASSTNTGGVGGGKQFF.

About this clonotype itself: This may be a read error: a much more frequent sequence differs by one nucleotide. The V call is TRBV28, the J call TRBJ1-5, with D unclear. The V gene's germline CDR1 is MDHEN and CDR2 SYDVKM. Trimming removed 4 bases from V and 3 bases from J, with 7 bases in between. This CDR3 is built from 13 residues. The CDR3 spells CASSSQLNQPQHF. The DNA for the CDR3 is TGTGCCAGCAGTTCCCAACTCAATCAGCCCCAGCATTTT. Using reference TRBV28 and TRBJ1-5 for the parts outside the CDR3, the full variable domain is DVKVTQSSRYLVKRTGEKVFLECVQDMDHENMFWYRQDPGLGLRLIYFSYDVKMKEKGDIPEGYSVSREKKERFSLILESASTNQTSMYLCASSSQLNQPQHFGDGTRLSIL.

There are many counts of this clonotype. The chain is built from TRBV20-1 and TRBJ2-1; TRBD2 matches 10 bases. Germline CDR1 and CDR2: DFQATT and SNEGSKA (reference sequence). With V trimmed by 4 bases and J by 9 bases, 3 bases remained unmatched. The CDR3 extends over 12 amino acids. CDR3 region: CSATSGGSEQFF. CDR3 DNA sequence: TGCAGTGCTACTAGCGGGGGCAGTGAGCAGTTCTTC.

This clonotype was seen a handful of times. This clone may be a read error of a much larger clone one base away. This chain joins TRBV12-3 or TRBV12-4 and TRBJ2-7; unclear D gene. This CDR3 is built from 14 residues. DNA for the CDR3: TGTGTCAGCAGTTCTAGAGGTCCACCTTACGAGCAGTACTTC. It encodes CVSSSRGPPYEQYF.

This clonotype was seen many times. The chain couples TRBV10-3 to TRBJ2-2; D uncertain. Germline loops: CDR1 ENHRY, CDR2 SYGVKD. This CDR3 region has 16 residues. V was pared by 2 bases and J by 0 bases, with 10 bases between. The chain's CDR3 is CAISESGVSNTGELFF. In nucleotides, the CDR3 is TGTGCCATCAGTGAGAGTGGCGTATCGAACACCGGGGAGCTGTTTTTT.

Regarding this clonotype: This likely comes from a read error, as the CDR3 has no conserved phenylalanine or tryptophan at its end. The V call is TRBV6-1, the J call TRBJ2-7, with a weak D call TRBD1 (5 bases). Germline V gives CDR1 MNHNS, CDR2 SASEGT. The CDR3 length is 16 residues. The ends were cut back, 4 bases at V and 4 bases at J, with 20 bases in the middle. This CDR3 is CASSGHHSTGAYEQYI. Written as DNA, the CDR3 is TGTGCCAGCAGTGGACATCATAGTACAGGAGCATACGAGCAGTACATC.

As to this clonotype: Likely a read error: the CDR3 ends without its conserved phenylalanine or tryptophan. The genes are TRBV4-1 and TRBJ2-5, with D maybe TRBD1 (6 bases). Deletions cut 3 bases from V and 9 bases from J, with 20 bases between. This CDR3 is built from 15 residues. The germline gives CDR1 MGHRA, CDR2 YSYEKL. CDR3: CASSHVVSRGEPQYI. The CDR3 bases are TGCGCCAGCAGCCATGTGGTCAGCAGGGGTGAGCCCCAGTACATC.

Concerning this clonotype itself: One end of the junction varies from germline; a read error may be responsible. This rearrangement joins TRBV11-2 to TRBJ2-2, with a tentative D call TRBD2 (6 bases). The CDR3 contains 14 residues. Germline V CDR1 and CDR2: SGHAT, FQNNGV. CDR3 nucleotide sequence: TGTACCAGTAGCTTAGTGACTAGCACCGGGGAGCTGTTTTTT. Its translation is CTSSLVTSTGELFF.

CDR3 DNA: TGCGCCAGCAGCCAAGTTCGGGTAGCGGGCTACTACGAGTACTACTTC. It is translated as CASSQVRVAGYYEYYF. This chain connects TRBV4-1 to TRBJ2-7; 7 nucleotides match TRBD2. Looked up from germline, CDR1 is MGHRA and CDR2 is YSYEKL. The V gene end was trimmed by 1 base and the J gene end by 13 bases; junction bases not matched to a gene: 19. The CDR3 is 16 amino acids.

This clonotype was recorded a few times. One base away lies a much larger clone, so this may be a sequencing read error. The conserved closing phenylalanine or tryptophan is absent in this CDR3, likely reflecting a read error. The chain recombines TRBV6-2 or TRBV6-3 with TRBJ1-5, with TRBD1 identical over 10 bases. The germline V gene has CDR1 MNHEY and CDR2 SVGEGT. CDR3 length equals 15 residues. The V segment lost 6 bases and the J segment 6 bases; nucleotides outside the gene matches: 8. CDR3 residues: CASRMGTGEFQPQHL. DNA of the CDR3: TGTGCCAGCAGAATGGGGACAGGGGAGTTTCAGCCCCAGCATCTT.

Comment on this clonotype: One end of the junction varies from germline; a read error may be responsible. The CDR3 DNA sequence: TGTGCCAGCAGCCAAGATTGGGTTAAGGATGAACAGTTCTTC. It yields the protein CASSQDWVKDEQFF. The genes are TRBV4-2 and TRBJ2-1; D gene ambiguous. The CDR3 covers 14 residues. CDR1 and CDR2 (germline): LGHNA, YNFKEQ.

As concerns this clonotype: A much more abundant neighbour one base away suggests this may be a read error. The chain links TRBV6-6 to TRBJ2-1, with D tentatively TRBD1 (6 bases). Germline CDR1 MNHNY, CDR2 SVGAGI (reference sequence). V gave up 7 bases and J gave up 9 bases, with 31 bases separating them. The CDR3 consists of 18 residues. CDR3 amino acids: CASKLGARRISSGGEQFF. CDR3 nucleotides: TGTGCCAGCAAATTGGGGGCGCGTCGGATTAGCTCGGGTGGTGAGCAGTTCTTC.

This clonotype was detected only once. The junction departs from the called germline gene at one end, perhaps through a read error. The J gene is TRBJ2-7, the V gene TRBV10-3; TRBD1 agrees at 8 bases. The CDR3 length is 14 residues. Germline V gene sequence: CDR1 ENHRY, CDR2 SYGVKD. CDR3 coding DNA: TGTGTCATCAGTCCACAGGGGGTCACCTACGAGCAGTACTTC. This sequence encodes CVISPQGVTYEQYF.

About this clonotype itself: The junction differs from germline at one of its ends, possibly a read error. The rearrangement joins TRBV10-3 to TRBJ2-5, with 8 positions matching TRBD1. Germline values: CDR1 ENHRY, CDR2 SYGVKD. The CDR3 loop spans 16 amino acids. The CDR3: CAISAHGTGPQEIQYF. CDR3 coding DNA: TGTGCCATCAGTGCCCACGGGACAGGCCCTCAAGAGATCCAGTACTTC.